This T cell receptor (beta chain) came from a study of human T cells and chemical hapten exposure (dated by TCRdb to the early 2020s). In terms of the full investigation: For sensitization, 2% DPC in acetone was applied to a 2 cm by 2 cm area of upper inner arm skin. Weekly therapeutic DPC doses were additionally applied to the scalp of patients throughout the approximately 25-week study period. Patch testing on the upper back used Finn chambers containing 0.01% DPC, with scoring done after 6 days according to International Contact Dermatitis Research Group standards. Alopecia areata with under or over 50% scalp involvement, alopecia totalis and alopecia universalis were represented in the patient cohort, which was mostly female. Libraries were combined into a pool for sequencing, and differences in TCR yield between samples came mainly from small differences in library volumes within the pool. The study tracked peripheral blood TCR repertoire changes in vivo during primary and secondary sensitization to the hapten diphenylcyclopropenone (DPC) in alopecia patients. Blood samples were taken from patients before sensitization (week 0) and at 2, 6 and about 24 weeks after DPC sensitization. Approximately 30 alopecia patients provided blood for TCR sequencing at one to four time points (pre-sensitization, 2, 6 and 24 weeks).

A word on this clonotype: Its antigen is unknown. Base qualities are not recorded, but no much larger clone differs from it by a single base.

The sample's time point label, in plain terms: patch test 1, 2 weeks after DPC sensitization. The sample's treatment or condition, from its label and the paper: therapeutic diphenylcyclopropenone sensitization with weekly scalp DPC. At each patch-test visit, blood was drawn before the patch test was applied. Patients were eligible if aged 18 to 70, diagnosed with alopecia and judged suitable for DPC therapy, and pregnant patients were excluded. Total RNA was extracted from unfractionated whole blood collected in Tempus Blood RNA tubes. Receptor libraries were prepared by RACE. The sequencer was a NextSeq 500. During library preparation, unique molecular identifiers were attached to individual cDNA molecules so that TCRs could be counted quantitatively and reproducibly. Each blood RNA sample was used to sequence both TCR alpha and TCR beta chains. Per the authors' processing: Samples had a median of approximately 93,000 TCRs, with a range from roughly 23,224 to 750,000. V, J and CDR3 annotation of the TCR reads was carried out using the Decombinator software suite. For PS versus PT1 abundance plots, all samples were subsampled to the same number of TCRs (28,000). TCRs were defined as expanded if absent before sensitization and observed at least eight times at the 2-week time point. TCRdb cleaned the public reads at Q25 with fastp, built clones with MiXCR and kept in-frame beta chains. Rows with a matching CDR3 protein are joined into one entry that keeps the most common DNA and genes. Here the V and J calls rest on TCRdb's processing, not on the authors' analysis. The sample table records 150,000 or so distinct CDR3 sequences; approximately 14% of these occur just once. Less than 2% of the sample rests with the top ten.

Broader findings and caveats from the paper: DPC sensitization did not change how many TCRs were above 1 in 1000 frequency, and no evidence was found of alterations in global repertoire structure. Because all patients had alopecia, a presumed autoimmune disease, the immune response of the patients might differ from that of healthy individuals. Compared with pre-sensitization or healthy control sets, expanded TCRs formed significantly more large CDR3 similarity clusters, which is consistent with antigen-driven responses. Patch test score correlated positively with the number of PT1 expanded TCRs, reaching significance at thresholds 8, 16 and 32 but not at 4. Repeated subsampling changed both the strength of the expansion versus patch-test correlation and the threshold at which the correlation became significant.

The specimen was whole blood, collected in connection with sensitization to the hapten diphenylcyclopropenone (DPC). The sequence came from a woman aged 25 to 39 with alopecia areata. Some clones in this sample may be carry-over from other donors' samples.

The DNA is TGCAGCATAACGACAGGGACCTCCTACGAGCAGTACTTC. The encoded protein is CSITTGTSYEQYF. The receptor chain draws on TRBV29-1 and TRBJ2-7; 7 nucleotides in the junction match TRBD1. V is trimmed back by 8 bases and J by 0 bases, and the junction contains 7 bases that no gene match accounts for. CDR1 and CDR2, per the germline V gene, are SQVTM and ANQGSEA. The CDR3 runs 13 residues from the cysteine to the phenylalanine. Only the CDR3 DNA is retained, 39 bases long and in frame from the first base.